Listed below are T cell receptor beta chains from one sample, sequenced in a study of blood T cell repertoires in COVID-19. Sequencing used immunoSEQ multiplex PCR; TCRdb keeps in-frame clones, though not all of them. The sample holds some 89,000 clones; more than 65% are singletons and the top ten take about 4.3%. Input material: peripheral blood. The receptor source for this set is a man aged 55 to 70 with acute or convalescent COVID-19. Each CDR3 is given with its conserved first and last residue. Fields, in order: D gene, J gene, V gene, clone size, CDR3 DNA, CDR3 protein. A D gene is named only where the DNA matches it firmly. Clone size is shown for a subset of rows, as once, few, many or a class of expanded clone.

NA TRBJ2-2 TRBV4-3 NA TGCGCCAGCAGCCAAGATCACGGGAGCGGGTACGCGAACACCGGGGAGCTGTTTTTT CASSQDHGSGYANTGELFF
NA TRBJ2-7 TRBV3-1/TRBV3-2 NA TGTGCCAGCAGCCAAGGAGACAACTCCTACGAGCAGTACTTC CASSQGDNSYEQYF
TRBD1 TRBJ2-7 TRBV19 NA TGTGCCAGTAGTATCAGACAGGGGATTTACTACGAGCAGTACTTC CASSIRQGIYYEQYF
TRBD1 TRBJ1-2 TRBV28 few TGTGCCAGCACCTGGACAGGGGAATACTATGGCTACACCTTC CASTWTGEYYGYTF
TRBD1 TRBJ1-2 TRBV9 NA TGTGCCAGCAGCCATACAGGGGATGGCTACACCTTC CASSHTGDGYTF
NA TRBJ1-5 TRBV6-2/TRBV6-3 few TGTGCCAGCAATTACGCGGGCGGTGATCAGCCCCAGCATTTT CASNYAGGDQPQHF
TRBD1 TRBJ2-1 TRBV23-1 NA TGCGCCGGCCGACAGGGAGTCAATGAGCAGTTCTTC CAGRQGVNEQFF
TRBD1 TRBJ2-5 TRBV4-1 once TGCGCCAGCAGCCAAGTTGACAGGGGTTTACAAGAGACCCAGTACTTC CASSQVDRGLQETQYF
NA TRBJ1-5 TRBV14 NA TGTGCCAGCAGCCTCGGGGGTCAGCCCCAGCATTTT CASSLGGQPQHF
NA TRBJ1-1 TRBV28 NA TGTGCCAGCAGTTTAATAGGAGAGAACACTGAAGCTTTCTTT CASSLIGENTEAFF
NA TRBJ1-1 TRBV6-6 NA TGTGCCAGCAGGGGGTTTGTTCGGGGGATTGTCGCTGAAGCTTTCTTT CASRGFVRGIVAEAFF
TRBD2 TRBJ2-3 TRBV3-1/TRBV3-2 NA TGTGCCAGCAGCCCGAATTTGCCGGGACTAGTTCGAGTCACAGATACGCAGTATTTT CASSPNLPGLVRVTDTQYF
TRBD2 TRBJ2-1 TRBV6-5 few TGTGCCAGCAGTTGGGCCAGCGGGAGCAATTATGAGCAGTTCTTC CASSWASGSNYEQFF
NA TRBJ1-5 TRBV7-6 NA TGTGCCAGTTCCTACGGGGGGGCCGGGGGTAATCAGCCCCAGCATTTT CASSYGGAGGNQPQHF
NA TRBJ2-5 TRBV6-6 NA TGTGCCAGCAGTTACTCGGAGGGGCCGCAAGAGACCCAGTACTTC CASSYSEGPQETQYF
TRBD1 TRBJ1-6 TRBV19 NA TGTGCCAGTAGCGGAAAGGACAGGGATAATTCACCCCTCCACTTT CASSGKDRDNSPLHF
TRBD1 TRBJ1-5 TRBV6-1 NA TGTGCCAGCAGTGAACGGACAGGGGGAAGCAATCAGCCCCAGCATTTT CASSERTGGSNQPQHF
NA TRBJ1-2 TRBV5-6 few TGTGCCAGCAGCTTGGTCTTGGGACTGACCATGGATGCCTATGGCTACACCTTC CASSLVLGLTMDAYGYTF
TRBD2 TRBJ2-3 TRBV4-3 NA TGCGCCAGCAGCCGTGGACTAGCGGTTCGCACAGATACGCAGTATTTT CASSRGLAVRTDTQYF
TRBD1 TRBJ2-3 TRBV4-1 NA TGCGCCAGCAGCCCGGACAGGGGAGGAACAGATACGCAGTATTTT CASSPDRGGTDTQYF
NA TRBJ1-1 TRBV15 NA TGTGCCACCAGCAGTCTAGGGAGCACTGAAGCTTTCTTT CATSSLGSTEAFF
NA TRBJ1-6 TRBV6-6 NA TGTGCCAGCAGTTACCGACAGCAAGGAGATTCACCCCTCCACTTT CASSYRQQGDSPLHF
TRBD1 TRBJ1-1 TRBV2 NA TGTGCCAGCAGACAGGGGGCTTGGACTGAAGCTTTCTTT CASRQGAWTEAFF
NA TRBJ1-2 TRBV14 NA TGTGCCAGCAGCCCACAGAACACGATCTATGGCTACACCTTC CASSPQNTIYGYTF
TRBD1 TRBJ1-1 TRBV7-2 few TGTGCCAGCAGTTCTTTCCCCAGGGGGCGAGGTACTGAAGCTTTCTTT CASSSFPRGRGTEAFF
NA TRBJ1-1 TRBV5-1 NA TGCGCCAGCAGGTCCAGGGGTGAAACTGAAGCTTTCTTT CASRSRGETEAFF
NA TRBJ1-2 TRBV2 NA TGTGCCAGCCCGCCCTTCGGGACTAACTATGGCTACACCTTC CASPPFGTNYGYTF
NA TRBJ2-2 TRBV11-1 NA TGTGCCAGCAGCTTATTACGGGGCGGGGAGCTGTTTTTT CASSLLRGGELFF
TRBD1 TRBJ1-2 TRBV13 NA TGTGCCAGCGGCCGAATCCAGACAGGGTATTTGAGGGGCTACACCTTC CASGRIQTGYLRGYTF
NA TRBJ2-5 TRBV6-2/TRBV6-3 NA TGTGCCAGCAGTTACTCGATATTAACAGGTCAAGAGACCCAGTACTTC CASSYSILTGQETQYF
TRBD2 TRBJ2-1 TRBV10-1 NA TGCGCCAGCAGTGAACTAGCGGGGAGTGGTGAGCAGTTCTTC CASSELAGSGEQFF
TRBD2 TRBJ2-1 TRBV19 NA TGTGCCAGTAGTGTGTCTAGCGGAGACTACAATGAGCAGTTCTTC CASSVSSGDYNEQFF
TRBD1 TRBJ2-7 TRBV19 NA TGTGCCAGTAGCGGGACAGCTATTAGCTCCTACGAGCAGTACTTC CASSGTAISSYEQYF
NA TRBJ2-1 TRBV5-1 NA TGCGCCAGCAGCTTTAAAAACAATGAGCAGTTCTTC CASSFKNNEQFF
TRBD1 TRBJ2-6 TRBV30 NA TGTGCCTGGAGTCCCGGGACAGGGGTCGGGGCCAACGTCCTGACTTTC CAWSPGTGVGANVLTF
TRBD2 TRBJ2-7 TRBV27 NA TGTGCCAGCAGTTCGAAACCCGGGGGGGCTTACTACGAGCAGTACTTC CASSSKPGGAYYEQYF
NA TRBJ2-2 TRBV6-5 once TGTGCCAGCAGTCGACTAGTGATCACCGGGGAGCTGTTTTTT CASSRLVITGELFF
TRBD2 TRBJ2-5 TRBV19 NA TGTGCCAGTAGAAAACCGGGACTAGCAATTGAACAAGAGACCCAGTACTTC CASRKPGLAIEQETQYF
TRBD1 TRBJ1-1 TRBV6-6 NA TGTGCCAGCAGTGGACAGGGGATCACTGAAGCTTTCTTT CASSGQGITEAFF
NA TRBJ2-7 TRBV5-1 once TGCGCCAGCAGCTTGGCCTCCGTAACCTACGAGCAGTACTTC CASSLASVTYEQYF
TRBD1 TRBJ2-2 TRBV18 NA TGTGCCAGCTCACCCCCAAGACAGGGGGCCGACACCGGGGAGCTGTTTTTT CASSPPRQGADTGELFF
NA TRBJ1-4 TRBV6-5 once TGTGCCAGCATCCCCGGGGAGACAGGAGGACAAAAACTGTTTTTT CASIPGETGGQKLFF
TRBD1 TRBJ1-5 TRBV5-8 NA TGTGCCAGCAGCCAACGCTACGGGACAGGCAATCAGCCCCAGCATTTT CASSQRYGTGNQPQHF